The clone carrying this T cell receptor (beta chain) came up a few times. As yet, its antigen is unknown. The sample comes from a study of CD8 T cells in ankylosing spondylitis. Broader study findings: Ankylosing spondylitis blood appeared to carry a characteristic TCR beta motif of 7 or 8 highly homologous variants. Significantly higher representation of disease-linked clones was reported for matched ankylosing spondylitis synovial fluid. Disease-linked clones were CD8+ and relatively rare in peripheral blood.

V was clipped by 6 bases and J by 6 bases, with 18 bases between them. This CDR3 contains 15 residues. Preparation of TCR beta libraries was done by quantitative 5'-RACE with molecular barcodes. TCRdb reprocessed the 5' RACE reads via MiXCR and lists one record per CDR3 protein. The top ten hold under 7.5% of the sample, which has around 230,000 distinct CDR3 sequences, roughly 8.6% seen once. V and J are TRBV12-3 or TRBV12-4 and TRBJ2-1; a possible D gene is TRBD1 (6 bases). The sequence was collected from a male donor with ankylosing spondylitis or in good health (not recorded which). Sequences were obtained from blood, either unsorted or a sorted T cell fraction (not recorded which). The DNA of the CDR3 is TGTGCCAGCAGCGAGGTGGGGGCGGAACGCAATGAGCAGTTCTTC. This sequence encodes CASSEVGAERNEQFF.